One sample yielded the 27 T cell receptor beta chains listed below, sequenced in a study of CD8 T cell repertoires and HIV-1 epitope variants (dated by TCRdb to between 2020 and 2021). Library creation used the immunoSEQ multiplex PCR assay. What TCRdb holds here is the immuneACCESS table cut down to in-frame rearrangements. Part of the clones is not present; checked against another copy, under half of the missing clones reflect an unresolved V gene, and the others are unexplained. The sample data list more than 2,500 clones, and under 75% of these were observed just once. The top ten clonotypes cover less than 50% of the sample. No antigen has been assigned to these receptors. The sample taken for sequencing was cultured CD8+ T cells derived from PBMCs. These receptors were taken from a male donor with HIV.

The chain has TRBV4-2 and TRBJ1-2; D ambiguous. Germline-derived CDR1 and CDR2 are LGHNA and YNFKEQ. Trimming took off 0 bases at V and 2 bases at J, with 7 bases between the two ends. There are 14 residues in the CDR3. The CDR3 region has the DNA TGTGCCAGCAGCCAAGATACGGGAAACTATGGCTACACCTTC. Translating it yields CASSQDTGNYGYTF.

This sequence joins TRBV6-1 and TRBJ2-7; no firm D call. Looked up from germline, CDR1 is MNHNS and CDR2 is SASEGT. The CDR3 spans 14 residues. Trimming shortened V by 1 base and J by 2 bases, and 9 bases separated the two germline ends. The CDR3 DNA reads TGTGCCAGCAGTGAAGGAGCAGGTCCCTACGAGCAGTACTTC. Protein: CASSEGAGPYEQYF.

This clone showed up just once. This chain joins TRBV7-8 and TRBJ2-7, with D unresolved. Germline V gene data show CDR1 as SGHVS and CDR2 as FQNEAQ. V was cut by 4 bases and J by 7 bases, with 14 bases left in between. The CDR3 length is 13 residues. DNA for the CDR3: TGTGCCAGCAGCTCTGAGGTCACCGAGGAGCAGTACTTC. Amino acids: CASSSEVTEEQYF.

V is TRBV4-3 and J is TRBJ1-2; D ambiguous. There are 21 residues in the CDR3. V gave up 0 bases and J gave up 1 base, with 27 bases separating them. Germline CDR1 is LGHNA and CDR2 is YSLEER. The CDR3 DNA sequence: TGCGCCAGCAGCCAAGAAAGCCCGTTGGACCAGCAAACATTCCATAACTATGGCTACACCTTC. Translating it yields CASSQESPLDQQTFHNYGYTF.

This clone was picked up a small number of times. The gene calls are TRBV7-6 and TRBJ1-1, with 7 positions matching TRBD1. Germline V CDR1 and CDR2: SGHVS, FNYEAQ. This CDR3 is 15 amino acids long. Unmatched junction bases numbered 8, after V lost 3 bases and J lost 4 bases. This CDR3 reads CASSLRTGWGTEAFF. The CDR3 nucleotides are TGTGCCAGCAGCTTGCGGACAGGTTGGGGCACTGAAGCTTTCTTT.

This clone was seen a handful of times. The CDR3 is CASSSGGDTGELFF. DNA for the CDR3: TGTGCCAGCAGCTCAGGGGGGGACACCGGGGAGCTGTTTTTT. J is TRBJ2-2 and V is TRBV9, with D tentatively TRBD1 or TRBD2 (7 bases each). Germline CDR1 and CDR2: SGDLS and YYNGEE. The CDR3 length is 14 residues. V lost 4 bases to trimming and J lost 3 bases, with 10 bases between them.

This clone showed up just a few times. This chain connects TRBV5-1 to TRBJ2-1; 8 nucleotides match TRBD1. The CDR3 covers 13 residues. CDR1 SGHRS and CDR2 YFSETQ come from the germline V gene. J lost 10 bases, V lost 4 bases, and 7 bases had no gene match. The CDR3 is CASSRGTGNEQFF. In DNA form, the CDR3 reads TGCGCCAGCAGCCGTGGGACAGGTAACGAGCAGTTCTTC.

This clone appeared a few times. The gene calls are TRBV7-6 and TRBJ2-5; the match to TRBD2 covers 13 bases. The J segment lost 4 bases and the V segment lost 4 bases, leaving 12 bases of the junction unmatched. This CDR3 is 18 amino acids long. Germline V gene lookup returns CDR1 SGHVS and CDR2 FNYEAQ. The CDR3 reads CASSYLPGGLAGSETQYF. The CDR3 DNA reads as TGTGCCAGCAGCTACTTACCGGGGGGACTAGCGGGGTCAGAGACCCAGTACTTC.

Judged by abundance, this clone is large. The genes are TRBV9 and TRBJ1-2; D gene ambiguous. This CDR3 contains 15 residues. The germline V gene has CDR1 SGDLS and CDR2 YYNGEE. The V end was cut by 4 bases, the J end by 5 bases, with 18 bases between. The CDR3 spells CASSFVGSGAYGYTF. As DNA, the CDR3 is TGTGCCAGCAGCTTCGTAGGGTCTGGAGCTTATGGCTACACCTTC.

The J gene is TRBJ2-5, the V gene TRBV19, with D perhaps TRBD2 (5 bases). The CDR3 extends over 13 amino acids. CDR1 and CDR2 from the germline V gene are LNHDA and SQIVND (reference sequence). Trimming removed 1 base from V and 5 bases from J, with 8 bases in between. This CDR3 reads CASSIGGLETQYF. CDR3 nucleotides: TGTGCCAGTAGTATAGGAGGGTTGGAGACCCAGTACTTC.

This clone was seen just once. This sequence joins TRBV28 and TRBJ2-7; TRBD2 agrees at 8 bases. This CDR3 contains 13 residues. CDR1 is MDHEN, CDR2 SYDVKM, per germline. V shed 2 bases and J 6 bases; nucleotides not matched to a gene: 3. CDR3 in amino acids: CASSLGLAGEQYF. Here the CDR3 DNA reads TGTGCCAGCAGTTTAGGGCTAGCGGGCGAGCAGTACTTC.

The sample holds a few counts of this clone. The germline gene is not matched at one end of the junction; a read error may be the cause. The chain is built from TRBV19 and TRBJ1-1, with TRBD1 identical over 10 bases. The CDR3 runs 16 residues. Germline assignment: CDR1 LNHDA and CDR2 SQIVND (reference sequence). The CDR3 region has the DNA TGTGCCAGTAGTAGTCCCCTGAGATACGGGACAGGGGAGGCCCACTTT. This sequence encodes CASSSPLRYGTGEAHF.

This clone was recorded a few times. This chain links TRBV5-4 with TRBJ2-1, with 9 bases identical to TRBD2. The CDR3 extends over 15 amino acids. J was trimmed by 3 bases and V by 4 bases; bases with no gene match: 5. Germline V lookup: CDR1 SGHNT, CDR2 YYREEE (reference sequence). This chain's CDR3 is CASSLSGGLYNEQFF. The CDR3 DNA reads TGTGCCAGCAGCCTTAGCGGGGGCCTCTACAATGAGCAGTTCTTC. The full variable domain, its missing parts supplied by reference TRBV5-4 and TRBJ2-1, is ETGVTQSPTHLIKTRGQQVTLRCSSQSGHNTVSWYQQALGQGPQFIFQYYREEENGRGNFPPRFSGLQFPNYSSELNVNALELDDSALYLCASSLSGGLYNEQFFGPGTRLTVL.

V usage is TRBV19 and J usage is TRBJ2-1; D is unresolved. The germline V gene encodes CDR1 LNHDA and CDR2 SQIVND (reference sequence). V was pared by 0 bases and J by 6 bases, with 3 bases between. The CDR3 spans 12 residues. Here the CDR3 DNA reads TGTGCCAGTAGTATAGATGGCAATGAGCAGTTCTTC. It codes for CASSIDGNEQFF.

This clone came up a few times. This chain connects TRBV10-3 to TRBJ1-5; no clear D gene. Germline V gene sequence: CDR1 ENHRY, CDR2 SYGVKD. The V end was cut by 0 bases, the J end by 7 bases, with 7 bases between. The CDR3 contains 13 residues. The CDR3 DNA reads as TGTGCCATCAGTGAGTCCCAGATCCAGCCCCAGCATTTT. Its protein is CAISESQIQPQHF.

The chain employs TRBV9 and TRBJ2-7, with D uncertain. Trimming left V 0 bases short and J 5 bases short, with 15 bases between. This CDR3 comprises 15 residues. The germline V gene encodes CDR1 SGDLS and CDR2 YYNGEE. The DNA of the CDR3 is TGTGCCAGCAGCGTAGAAGGACGAGAGACCCACGAGCAGTACTTC. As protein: CASSVEGRETHEQYF.

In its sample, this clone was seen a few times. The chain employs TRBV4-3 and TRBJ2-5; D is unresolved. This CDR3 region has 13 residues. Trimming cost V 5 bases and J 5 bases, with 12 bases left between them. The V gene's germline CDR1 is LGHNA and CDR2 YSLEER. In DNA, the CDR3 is TGCGCCAGCAGCTCCCTTCTCACGGAGACCCAGTACTTC. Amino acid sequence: CASSSLLTETQYF.

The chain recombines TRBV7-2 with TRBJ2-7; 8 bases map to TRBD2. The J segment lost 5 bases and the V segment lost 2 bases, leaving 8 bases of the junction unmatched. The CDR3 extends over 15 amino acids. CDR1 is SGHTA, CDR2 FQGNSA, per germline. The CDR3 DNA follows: TGTGCCAGCAGCTTAATAAGCGGGAGTTCTCACGAGCAGTACTTC. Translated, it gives CASSLISGSSHEQYF.

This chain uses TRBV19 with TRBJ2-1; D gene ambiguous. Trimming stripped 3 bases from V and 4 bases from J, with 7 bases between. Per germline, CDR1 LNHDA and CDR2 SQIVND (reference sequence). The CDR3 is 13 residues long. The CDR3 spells CASSMAEYNEQFF. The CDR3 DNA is TGTGCCAGTAGTATGGCGGAGTACAATGAGCAGTTCTTC.

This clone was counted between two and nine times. CDR3 DNA sequence: TGTGCCAGCAGCGCCGGAGCGGGGTGGAATGAGCAGTTCTTC. It encodes CASSAGAGWNEQFF. V and J are TRBV9 and TRBJ2-1; TRBD2 matches at 7 bases. This CDR3 region has 14 residues. The V segment lost 3 bases and the J segment 7 bases; nucleotides outside the gene matches: 7. CDR1 is SGDLS and CDR2 is YYNGEE in the germline V gene.

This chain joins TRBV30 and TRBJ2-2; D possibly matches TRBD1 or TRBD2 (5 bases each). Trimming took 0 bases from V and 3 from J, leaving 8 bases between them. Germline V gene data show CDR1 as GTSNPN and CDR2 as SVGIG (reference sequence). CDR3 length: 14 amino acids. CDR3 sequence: CAWSVLGDTGELFF. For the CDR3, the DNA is TGTGCCTGGAGTGTATTGGGGGACACCGGGGAGCTGTTTTTT.

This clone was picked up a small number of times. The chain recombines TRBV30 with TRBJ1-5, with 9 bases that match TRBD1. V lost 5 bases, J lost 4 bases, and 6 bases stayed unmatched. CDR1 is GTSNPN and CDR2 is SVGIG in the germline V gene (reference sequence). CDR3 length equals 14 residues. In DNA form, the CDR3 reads TGTGCCTGGTCGGTCGGACAGGGGAATCAGCCCCAGCATTTT. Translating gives CAWSVGQGNQPQHF.

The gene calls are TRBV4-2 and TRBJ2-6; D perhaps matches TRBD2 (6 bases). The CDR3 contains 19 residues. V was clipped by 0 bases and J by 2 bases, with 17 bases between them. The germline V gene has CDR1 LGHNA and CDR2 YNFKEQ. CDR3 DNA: TGTGCCAGCAGCCAAGAGTGGCGGACTACGACGGCTGGGGCCAACGTCCTGACTTTC. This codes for CASSQEWRTTTAGANVLTF.

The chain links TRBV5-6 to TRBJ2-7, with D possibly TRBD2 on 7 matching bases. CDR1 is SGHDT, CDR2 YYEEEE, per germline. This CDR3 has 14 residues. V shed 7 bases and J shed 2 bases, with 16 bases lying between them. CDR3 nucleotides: TGTGCCAGCGGCGGGGGCGGAGCCACCTACGAGCAGTACTTC. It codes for CASGGGGATYEQYF.

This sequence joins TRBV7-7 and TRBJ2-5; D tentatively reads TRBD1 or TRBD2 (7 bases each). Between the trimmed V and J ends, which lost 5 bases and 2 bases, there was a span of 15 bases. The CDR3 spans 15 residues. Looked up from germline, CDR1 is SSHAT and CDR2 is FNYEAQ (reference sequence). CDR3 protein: CASSQGGAVQETQYF. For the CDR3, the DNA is TGTGCCAGCAGCCAGGGGGGGGCTGTACAAGAGACCCAGTACTTC.

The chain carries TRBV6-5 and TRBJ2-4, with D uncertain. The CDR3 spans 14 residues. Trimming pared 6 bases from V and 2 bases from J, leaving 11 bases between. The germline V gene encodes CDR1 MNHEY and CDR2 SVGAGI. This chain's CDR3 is CASSPVRTKNIQYF. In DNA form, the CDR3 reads TGTGCCAGCAGCCCCGTAAGGACCAAAAACATTCAGTACTTC.

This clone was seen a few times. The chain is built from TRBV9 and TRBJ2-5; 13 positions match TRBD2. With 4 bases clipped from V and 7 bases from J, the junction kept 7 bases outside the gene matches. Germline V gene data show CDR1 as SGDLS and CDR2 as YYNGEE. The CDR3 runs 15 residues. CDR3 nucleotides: TGTGCCAGCAGCCCAGGACTAGCGGGGGATGGGACCCAGTACTTC. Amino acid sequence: CASSPGLAGDGTQYF.